This T cell receptor (beta chain) was identified during a study of OX40 agonist ivuxolimab in advanced cancers. Study-level background: The patients' treatment was ivuxolimab, an agonistic anti-OX40 (CD134) antibody.

Blood draws occurred at baseline, cycle 4 day 1, and cycle 7 day 1. On this clone itself: Its matching antigen is unknown.

Study-wide findings and caveats: Normalized T-cell clonal expansion was also low in some nonresponders.

V lost 7 bases to trimming and J lost 7 bases; unmatched junction nucleotides: 6. CDR3 size: 13 residues. Per the germline V gene, CDR1 is LNHDA and CDR2 is SQIVND (reference sequence). Method: immunoSEQ multiplex PCR; TCRdb's copy keeps in-frame clones and lacks some. The sample lists 75,000 to 80,000 clones, around 80% seen once, with under 0.8% in the top ten. The rearrangement links TRBV19 to TRBJ1-4; 7 nucleotides agree with TRBD1. The source material was CD4+ or CD8+ T cells sorted from blood, sampled in a trial of the OX40 agonist ivuxolimab. This receptor was identified in an adult with an advanced solid tumor such as melanoma, head and neck, liver or kidney cancer. CDR3 nucleotide sequence: TGTGCCAGTAAACAGGGGTCGGGTGAAAAACTGTTTTTT. Its translation is CASKQGSGEKLFF.